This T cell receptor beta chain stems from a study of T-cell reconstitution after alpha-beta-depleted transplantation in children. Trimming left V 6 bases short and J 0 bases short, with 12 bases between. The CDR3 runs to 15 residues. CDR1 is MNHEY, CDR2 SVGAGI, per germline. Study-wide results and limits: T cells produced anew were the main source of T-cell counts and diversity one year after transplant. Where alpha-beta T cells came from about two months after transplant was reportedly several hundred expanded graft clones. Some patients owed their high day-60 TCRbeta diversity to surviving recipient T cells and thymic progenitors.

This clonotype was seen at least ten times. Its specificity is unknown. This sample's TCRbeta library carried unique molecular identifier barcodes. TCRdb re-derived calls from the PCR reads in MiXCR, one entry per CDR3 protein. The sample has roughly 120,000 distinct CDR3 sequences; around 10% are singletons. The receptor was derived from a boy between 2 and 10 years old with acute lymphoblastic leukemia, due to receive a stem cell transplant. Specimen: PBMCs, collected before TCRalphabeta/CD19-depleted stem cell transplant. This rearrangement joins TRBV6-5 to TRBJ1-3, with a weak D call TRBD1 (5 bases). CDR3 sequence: CASRPTGTSGNTIYF. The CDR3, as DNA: TGTGCCAGCAGACCCACAGGAACCTCTGGAAACACCATATATTTT.